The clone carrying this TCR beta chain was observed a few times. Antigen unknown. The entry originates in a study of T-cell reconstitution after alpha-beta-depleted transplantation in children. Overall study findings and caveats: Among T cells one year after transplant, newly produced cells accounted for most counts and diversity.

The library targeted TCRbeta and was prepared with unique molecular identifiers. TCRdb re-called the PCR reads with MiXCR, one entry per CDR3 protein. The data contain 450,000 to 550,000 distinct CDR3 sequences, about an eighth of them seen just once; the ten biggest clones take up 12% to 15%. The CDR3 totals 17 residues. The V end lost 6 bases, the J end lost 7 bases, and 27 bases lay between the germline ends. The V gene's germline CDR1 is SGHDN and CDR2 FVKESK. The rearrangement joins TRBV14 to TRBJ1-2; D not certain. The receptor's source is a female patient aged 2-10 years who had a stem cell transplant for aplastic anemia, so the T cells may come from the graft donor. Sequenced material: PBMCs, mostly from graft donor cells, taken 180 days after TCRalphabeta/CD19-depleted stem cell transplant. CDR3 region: CASSSNYILYSPGGYTF. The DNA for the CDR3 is TGTGCCAGCAGTTCAAATTATATCTTATACAGCCCGGGTGGCTACACCTTC.